A single sample is the source of the 9 T cell receptor beta chains below, sequenced in a study of memory CD4+ T cells and cytomegalovirus serostatus (dated by TCRdb to between 2017 and 2020). Single viable CD3+CD4+CD8-CD45RO+ cells were sorted as memory CD4+ T cells on a FACSAria II. The library relied on the immunoSEQ multiplex PCR assay. TCRdb retrieved this table from immuneACCESS and kept in-frame rearrangements only. Not all clones are present; in checked studies, unresolved V genes account for under half, and no reason is known for the remainder. This sample has tens of thousands of clones in its table, and over 60% of those were observed once. The top ten constitute 0.88% of the sample. Material: memory CD4+ T cells from blood. The receptors originated from an adult in good health and CMV-seronegative.

The CDR3 reads CASSQERNTEAFF. CDR3 sequence (DNA): TGTGCCAGCAGCCAAGAACGGAACACTGAAGCTTTCTTT. The chain carries TRBV14 and TRBJ1-1, with no clear D. The germline V gene has CDR1 SGHDN and CDR2 FVKESK. V dropped 0 bases and J dropped 1 base, with 3 bases sitting between them. The length of the CDR3 is 13 residues.

The genes are TRBV2 and TRBJ2-2; D ambiguous. V gave up 4 bases and J gave up 1 base, with 4 bases separating them. Germline assignment: CDR1 SNHLY and CDR2 FYNNEI. The CDR3 covers 13 residues. This CDR3 reads CASSVQNTGELFF. The CDR3 DNA follows: TGTGCCAGCAGTGTTCAGAACACCGGGGAGCTGTTTTTT.

This rearrangement joins TRBV6-5 to TRBJ1-1; 9 positions agree with TRBD1. Unmatched junction bases numbered 4, after V lost 6 bases and J lost 2 bases. The CDR3 totals 14 residues. Germline assignment: CDR1 MNHEY and CDR2 SVGAGI. CDR3 in amino acids: CASSLGQGNTEAFF. The CDR3 bases are TGTGCCAGCAGCCTGGGACAGGGTAACACTGAAGCTTTCTTT.

This chain's CDR3 is CAISESREGETQYF. Written as DNA, the CDR3 is TGTGCCATCAGTGAGTCCAGGGAAGGCGAGACCCAGTACTTC. The chain employs TRBV10-3 and TRBJ2-5, with D maybe TRBD1 (5 bases). The ends were cut back, 0 bases at V and 5 bases at J, with 10 bases in the middle. The CDR3 has 14 amino acids. CDR1 is ENHRY, CDR2 SYGVKD, per germline.

This clone was detected many times. This chain uses TRBV20-1 with TRBJ1-1; no clear D gene. Trimming removed 1 base at V and 3 bases at J, with 3 bases between. Germline CDR1 and CDR2: DFQATT and SNEGSKA (reference sequence). This CDR3 is 11 amino acids long. For the CDR3, the DNA is TGCAGTGCTAGAGCGGACACTGAAGCTTTCTTT. Its translation: CSARADTEAFF.

The chain carries TRBV9 and TRBJ2-3; 7 nucleotides line up with TRBD2. This CDR3 spans 18 amino acids. Germline V gives CDR1 SGDLS, CDR2 YYNGEE. V shed 0 bases and J 0 bases; nucleotides not matched to a gene: 10. Here the CDR3 reads CASSVALAIGTSTDTQYF. CDR3 bases: TGTGCCAGCAGCGTAGCACTAGCGATAGGGACTAGCACAGATACGCAGTATTTT.

This chain links TRBV6-5 with TRBJ2-7; 7 nucleotides agree with TRBD1. CDR1 MNHEY and CDR2 SVGAGI come from the germline V gene. The junction had 7 bases not matched to a gene; V was cut back by 4 bases and J by 1 base. The CDR3 runs 15 residues. DNA of the CDR3: TGTGCCAGCAGTTCGTTCCCGGGACAGTCCTACGAGCAGTACTTC. It encodes CASSSFPGQSYEQYF.

V is TRBV30 and J is TRBJ2-2; 9 bases agree with TRBD2. This CDR3 comprises 14 residues. Germline CDR1 is GTSNPN and CDR2 is SVGIG (reference sequence). J lost 2 bases, V lost 4 bases, and 2 bases had no gene match. The CDR3 reads CAWTGTSNTGELFF. The CDR3 DNA is TGTGCCTGGACCGGGACTAGCAACACCGGGGAGCTGTTTTTT.

The rearrangement links TRBV18 to TRBJ1-4; D unclear. The CDR3 length is 15 residues. V was clipped by 4 bases and J by 0 bases, with 9 bases between them. Germline lookup yields CDR1 KGHSH and CDR2 LQKENI. CDR3: CASSQDGATNEKLFF. The CDR3 region has the DNA TGTGCCAGCTCACAGGACGGTGCAACTAATGAAAAACTGTTTTTT.